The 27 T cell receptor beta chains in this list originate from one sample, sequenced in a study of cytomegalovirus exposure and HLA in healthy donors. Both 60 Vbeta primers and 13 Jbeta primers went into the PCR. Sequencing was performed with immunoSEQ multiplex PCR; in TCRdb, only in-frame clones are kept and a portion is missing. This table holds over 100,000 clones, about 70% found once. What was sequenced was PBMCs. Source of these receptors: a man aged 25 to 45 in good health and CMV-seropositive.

The CDR3 here is CASSVWQGIQETQYF. DNA of the CDR3: TGTGCCAGCAGCGTATGGCAGGGAATCCAAGAGACCCAGTACTTC. The J gene is TRBJ2-5, the V gene TRBV9; weak D call: TRBD1 (5 bases). Trimming left V 1 base short and J 1 base short, with 11 bases between. Germline V lookup: CDR1 SGDLS, CDR2 YYNGEE. This CDR3 has 15 residues.

CDR3 protein: CASSQALLGVVGNTIYF. CDR3 coding DNA: TGCGCCAGCAGCCAAGCCTTGCTCGGGGTCGTCGGAAACACCATATATTTT. The genes are TRBV4-1 and TRBJ1-3; no clear D. Trimming shortened V by 1 base and J by 4 bases, and 17 bases separated the two germline ends. CDR1 is MGHRA, CDR2 YSYEKL, per germline. This CDR3 is 17 amino acids long.

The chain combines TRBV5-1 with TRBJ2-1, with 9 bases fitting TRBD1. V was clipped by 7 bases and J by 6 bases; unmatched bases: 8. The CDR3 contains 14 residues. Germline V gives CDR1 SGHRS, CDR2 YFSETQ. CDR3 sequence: CASGAGDRVNEQFF. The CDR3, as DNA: TGCGCCAGCGGGGCAGGGGACAGGGTCAATGAGCAGTTCTTC.

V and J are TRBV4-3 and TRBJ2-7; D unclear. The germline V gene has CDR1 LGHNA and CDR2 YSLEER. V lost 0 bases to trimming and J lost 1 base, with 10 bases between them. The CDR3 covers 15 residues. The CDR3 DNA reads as TGCGCCAGCAGCCAAGATAGCAGTGGGTCCTACGAGCAGTACTTC. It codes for CASSQDSSGSYEQYF.

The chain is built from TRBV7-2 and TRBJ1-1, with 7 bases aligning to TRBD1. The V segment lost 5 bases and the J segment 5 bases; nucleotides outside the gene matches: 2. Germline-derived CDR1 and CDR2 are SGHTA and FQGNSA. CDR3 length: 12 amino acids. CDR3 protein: CASSVQGTEAFF. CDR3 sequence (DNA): TGTGCCAGCAGCGTACAGGGGACTGAAGCTTTCTTT.

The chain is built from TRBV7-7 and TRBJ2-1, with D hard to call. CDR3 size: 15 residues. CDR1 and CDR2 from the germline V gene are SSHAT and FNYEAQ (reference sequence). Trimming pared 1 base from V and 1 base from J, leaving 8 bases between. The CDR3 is CASSLDGGSYNEQFF. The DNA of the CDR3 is TGTGCCAGCAGCTTAGATGGCGGATCCTACAATGAGCAGTTCTTC.

The CDR3 nucleotides read TGTGCCAGCAACTTCCGGGACAGGGTCCATACGCAGTATTTT. It specifies CASNFRDRVHTQYF. The rearrangement links TRBV5-6 to TRBJ2-3; 9 bases map to TRBD1. The trim removed 6 bases at V and 7 bases at J, leaving 9 bases unmatched. Germline V gene sequence: CDR1 SGHDT, CDR2 YYEEEE. This CDR3 contains 14 residues.

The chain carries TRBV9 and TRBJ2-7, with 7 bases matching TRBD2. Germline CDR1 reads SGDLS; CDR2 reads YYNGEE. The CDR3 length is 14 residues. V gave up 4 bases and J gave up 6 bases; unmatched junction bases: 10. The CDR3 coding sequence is TGTGCCAGCAGCCCCCGGGGGGTAGCTCCCGAGCAGTACTTC. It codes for CASSPRGVAPEQYF.

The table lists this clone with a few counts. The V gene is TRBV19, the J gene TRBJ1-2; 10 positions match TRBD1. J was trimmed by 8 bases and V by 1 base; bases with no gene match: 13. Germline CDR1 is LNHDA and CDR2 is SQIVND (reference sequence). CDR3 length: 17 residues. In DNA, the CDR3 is TGTGCCAGTAGTATAGCCCGGGGGCCGGGACAGGGGCGCGGCTACACCTTC. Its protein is CASSIARGPGQGRGYTF.

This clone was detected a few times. The chain's CDR3 is CSVEPRGQGEREQYF. CDR3 coding DNA: TGCAGCGTTGAACCGCGGGGACAGGGGGAACGCGAGCAGTACTTC. This chain connects TRBV29-1 to TRBJ2-7, with TRBD1 matching over 11 bases. Germline V gives CDR1 SQVTM, CDR2 ANQGSEA. CDR3 length: 15 amino acids. The V gene end was trimmed by 2 bases and the J gene end by 6 bases; junction bases not matched to a gene: 9.

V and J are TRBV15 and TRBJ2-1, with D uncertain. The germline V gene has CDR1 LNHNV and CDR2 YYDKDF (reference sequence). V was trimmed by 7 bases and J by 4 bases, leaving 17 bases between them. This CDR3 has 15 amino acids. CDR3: CATTALAAGYNEQFF. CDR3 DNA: TGTGCCACCACCGCGCTCGCCGCCGGGTACAATGAGCAGTTCTTC.

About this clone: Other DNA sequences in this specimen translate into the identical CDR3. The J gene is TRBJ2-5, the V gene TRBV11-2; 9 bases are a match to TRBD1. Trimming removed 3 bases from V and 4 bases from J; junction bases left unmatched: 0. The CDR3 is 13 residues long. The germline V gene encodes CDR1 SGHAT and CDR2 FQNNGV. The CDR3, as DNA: TGTGCCAGCAGCTTGGACAGGGGAGAGACCCAGTACTTC. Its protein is CASSLDRGETQYF.

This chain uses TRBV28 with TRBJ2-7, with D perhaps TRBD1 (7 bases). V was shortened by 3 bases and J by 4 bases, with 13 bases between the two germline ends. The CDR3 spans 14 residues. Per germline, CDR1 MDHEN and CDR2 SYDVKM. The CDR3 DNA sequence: TGTGCCAGCAGTTTGCGGGACAGCCGGTACGAGCAGTACTTC. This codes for CASSLRDSRYEQYF.

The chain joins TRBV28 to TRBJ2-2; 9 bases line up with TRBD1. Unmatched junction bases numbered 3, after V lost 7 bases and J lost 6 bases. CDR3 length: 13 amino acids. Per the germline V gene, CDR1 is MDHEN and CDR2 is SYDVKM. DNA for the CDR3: TGTGCCAGCATCGACAGGGGGGCCGGGGAGCTGTTTTTT. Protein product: CASIDRGAGELFF.

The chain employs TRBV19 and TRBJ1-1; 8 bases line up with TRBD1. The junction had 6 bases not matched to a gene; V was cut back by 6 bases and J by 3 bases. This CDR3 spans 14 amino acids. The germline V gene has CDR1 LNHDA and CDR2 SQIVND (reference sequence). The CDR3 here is CASSRTGRDTEAFF. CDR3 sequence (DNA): TGTGCCAGTAGCCGGACAGGGAGGGACACTGAAGCTTTCTTT.

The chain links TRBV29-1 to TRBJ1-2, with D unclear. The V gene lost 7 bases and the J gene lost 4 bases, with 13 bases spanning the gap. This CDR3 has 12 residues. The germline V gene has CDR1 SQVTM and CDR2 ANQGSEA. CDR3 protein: CSAIGGVYGYTF. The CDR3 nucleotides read TGCAGCGCAATAGGCGGGGTCTATGGCTACACCTTC.

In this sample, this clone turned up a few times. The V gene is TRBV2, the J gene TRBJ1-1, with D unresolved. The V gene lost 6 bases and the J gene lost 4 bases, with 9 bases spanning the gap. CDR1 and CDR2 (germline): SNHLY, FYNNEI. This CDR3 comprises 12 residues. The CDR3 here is CASSGEATEAFF. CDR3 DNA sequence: TGTGCCAGCAGCGGGGAGGCCACTGAAGCTTTCTTT.

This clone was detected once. CDR3 sequence (DNA): TGCGCCAGCAGCCTTCAGACTGGTGGAGTGGAAAAACTGTTTTTT. Amino acids: CASSLQTGGVEKLFF. The chain has TRBV5-1 and TRBJ1-4; D remains unclear. The CDR3 contains 15 residues. Trimming took off 4 bases at V and 8 bases at J, with 18 bases between the two ends. Germline values: CDR1 SGHRS, CDR2 YFSETQ.

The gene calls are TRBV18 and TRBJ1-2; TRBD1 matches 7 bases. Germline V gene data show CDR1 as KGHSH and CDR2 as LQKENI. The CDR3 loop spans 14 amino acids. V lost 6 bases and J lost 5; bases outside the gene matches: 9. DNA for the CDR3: TGTGCCAGCTCGGAGGGGGCCTTGGGATATGGCTACACCTTC. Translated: CASSEGALGYGYTF.

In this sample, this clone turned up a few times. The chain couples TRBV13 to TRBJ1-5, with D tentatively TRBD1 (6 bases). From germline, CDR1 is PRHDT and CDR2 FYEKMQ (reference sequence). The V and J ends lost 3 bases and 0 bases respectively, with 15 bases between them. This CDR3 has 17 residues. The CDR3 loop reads CASSFRGRGDSNQPQHF. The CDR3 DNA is TGTGCCAGCAGCTTTAGGGGCAGGGGAGATAGCAATCAGCCCCAGCATTTT.

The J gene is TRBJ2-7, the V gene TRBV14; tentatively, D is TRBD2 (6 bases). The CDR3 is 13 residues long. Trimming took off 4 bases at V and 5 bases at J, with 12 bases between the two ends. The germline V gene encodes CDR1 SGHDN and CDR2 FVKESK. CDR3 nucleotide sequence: TGTGCCAGCAGCCTGCGGCGGGACCACGAGCAGTACTTC. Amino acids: CASSLRRDHEQYF.

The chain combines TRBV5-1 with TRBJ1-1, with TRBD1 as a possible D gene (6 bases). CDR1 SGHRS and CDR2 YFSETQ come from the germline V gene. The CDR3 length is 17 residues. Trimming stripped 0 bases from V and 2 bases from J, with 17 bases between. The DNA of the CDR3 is TGCGCCAGCAGCTTGGTAACAGGGTGGGGTCGCAACACTGAAGCTTTCTTT. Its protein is CASSLVTGWGRNTEAFF. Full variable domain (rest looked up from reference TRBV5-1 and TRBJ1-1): KAGVTQTPRYLIKTRGQQVTLSCSPISGHRSVSWYQQTPGQGLQFLFEYFSETQRNKGNFPGRFSGRQFSNSRSEMNVSTLELGDSALYLCASSLVTGWGRNTEAFFGQGTRLTVV.

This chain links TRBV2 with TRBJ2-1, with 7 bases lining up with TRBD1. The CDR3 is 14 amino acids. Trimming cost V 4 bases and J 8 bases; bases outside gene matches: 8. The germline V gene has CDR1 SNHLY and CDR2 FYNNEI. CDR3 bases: TGTGCCAGCAGTGGTAACAGGGGCGCGGATGAGCAGTTCTTC. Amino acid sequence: CASSGNRGADEQFF.

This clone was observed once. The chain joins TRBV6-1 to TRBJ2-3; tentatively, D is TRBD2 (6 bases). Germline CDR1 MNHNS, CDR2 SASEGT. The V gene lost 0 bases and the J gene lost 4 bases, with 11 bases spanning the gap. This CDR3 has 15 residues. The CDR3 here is CASSEAGRLADTQYF. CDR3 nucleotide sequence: TGTGCCAGCAGTGAAGCTGGGAGACTAGCAGATACGCAGTATTTT.

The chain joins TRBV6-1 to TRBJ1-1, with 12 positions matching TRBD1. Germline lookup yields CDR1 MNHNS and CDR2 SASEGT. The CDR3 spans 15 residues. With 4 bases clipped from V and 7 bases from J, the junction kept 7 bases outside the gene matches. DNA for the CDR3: TGTGCCAGCAGTGGATGGGACAGGGGGCAAGATGAAGCTTTCTTT. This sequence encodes CASSGWDRGQDEAFF.

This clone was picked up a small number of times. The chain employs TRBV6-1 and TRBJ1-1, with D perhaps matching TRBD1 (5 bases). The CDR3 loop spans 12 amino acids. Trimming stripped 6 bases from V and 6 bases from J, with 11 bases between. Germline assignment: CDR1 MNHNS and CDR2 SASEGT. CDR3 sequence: CASSRDSAEAFF. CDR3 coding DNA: TGTGCCAGCAGCCGCGACAGCGCTGAAGCTTTCTTT.

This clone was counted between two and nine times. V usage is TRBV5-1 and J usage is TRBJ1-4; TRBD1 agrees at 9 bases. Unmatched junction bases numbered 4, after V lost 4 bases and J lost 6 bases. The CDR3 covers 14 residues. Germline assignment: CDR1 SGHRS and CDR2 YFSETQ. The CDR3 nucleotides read TGCGCCAGCAGCACCGGGACAGGGTATGAAAAACTGTTTTTT. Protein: CASSTGTGYEKLFF.